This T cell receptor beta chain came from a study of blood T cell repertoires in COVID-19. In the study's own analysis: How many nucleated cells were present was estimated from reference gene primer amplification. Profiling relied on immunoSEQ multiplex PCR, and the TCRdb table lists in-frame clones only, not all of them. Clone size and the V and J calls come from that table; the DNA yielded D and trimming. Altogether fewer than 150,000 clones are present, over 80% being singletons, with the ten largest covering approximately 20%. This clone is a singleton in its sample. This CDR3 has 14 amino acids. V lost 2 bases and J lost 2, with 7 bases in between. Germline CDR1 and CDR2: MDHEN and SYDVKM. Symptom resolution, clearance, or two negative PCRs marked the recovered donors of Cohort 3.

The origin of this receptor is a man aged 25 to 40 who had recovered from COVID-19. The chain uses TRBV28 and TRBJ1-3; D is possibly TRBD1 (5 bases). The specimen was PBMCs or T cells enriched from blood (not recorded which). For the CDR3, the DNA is TGTGCCAGCAGTTTAGACAGACCTGGAAACACCATATATTTT. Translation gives CASSLDRPGNTIYF.